This paragraph reports one T cell receptor beta chain. The germline V gene has CDR1 SGHRS and CDR2 YFSETQ. The CDR3 has 16 amino acids. The V gene end was trimmed by 0 bases and the J gene end by 0 bases; junction bases not matched to a gene: 4. The data derive from a study of CD8+ T cells in alopecia areata. Treatment denoted: oral pan-JAK inhibitor, 5-10 mg twice daily. As the sequencing template, cDNA was produced by extracting RNA and reverse transcribing it. Sequencing was performed with immunoSEQ multiplex PCR; in TCRdb, only in-frame clones are kept and a portion is missing. Among 190,000 or so clones listed, about 60% were seen once.

This clonotype originated in a human donor with alopecia areata. This specimen was CD8+ T cells sorted from blood, taken at week 24, from a patient treated with tofacitinib. The rearrangement joins TRBV5-1 to TRBJ2-3, with TRBD1 matching over 7 bases. CDR3 sequence reads: CASSLAGTASTDTQYF. CDR3 nucleotides: TGCGCCAGCAGCTTGGCTGGGACAGCCAGCACAGATACGCAGTATTTT. Drawing the rest from reference TRBV5-1 and TRBJ2-3, the complete variable domain is KAGVTQTPRYLIKTRGQQVTLSCSPISGHRSVSWYQQTPGQGLQFLFEYFSETQRNKGNFPGRFSGRQFSNSRSEMNVSTLELGDSALYLCASSLAGTASTDTQYFGPGTRLTVL.